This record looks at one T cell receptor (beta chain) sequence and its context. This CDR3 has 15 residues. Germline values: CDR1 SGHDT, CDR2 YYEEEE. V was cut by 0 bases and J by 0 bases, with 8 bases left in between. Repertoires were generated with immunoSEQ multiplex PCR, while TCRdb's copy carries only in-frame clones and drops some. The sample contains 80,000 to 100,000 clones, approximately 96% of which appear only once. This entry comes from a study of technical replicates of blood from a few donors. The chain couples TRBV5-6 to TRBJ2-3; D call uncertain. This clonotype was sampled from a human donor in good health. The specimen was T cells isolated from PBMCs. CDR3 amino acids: CASSLAFSSTDTQYF. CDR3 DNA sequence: TGTGCCAGCAGCTTGGCGTTCAGTAGCACAGATACGCAGTATTTT.